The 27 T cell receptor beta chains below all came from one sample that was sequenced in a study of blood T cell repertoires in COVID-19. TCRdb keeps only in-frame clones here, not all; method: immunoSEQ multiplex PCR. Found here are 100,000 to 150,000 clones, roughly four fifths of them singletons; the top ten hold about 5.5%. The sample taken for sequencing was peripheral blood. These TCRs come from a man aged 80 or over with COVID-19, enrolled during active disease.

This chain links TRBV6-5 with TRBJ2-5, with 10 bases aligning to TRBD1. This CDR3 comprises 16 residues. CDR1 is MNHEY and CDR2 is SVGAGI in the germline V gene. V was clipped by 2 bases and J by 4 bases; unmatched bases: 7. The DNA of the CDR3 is TGTGCCAGCAGTTACCTGACAGGGGGCGGCCTAGAGACCCAGTACTTC. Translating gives CASSYLTGGGLETQYF.

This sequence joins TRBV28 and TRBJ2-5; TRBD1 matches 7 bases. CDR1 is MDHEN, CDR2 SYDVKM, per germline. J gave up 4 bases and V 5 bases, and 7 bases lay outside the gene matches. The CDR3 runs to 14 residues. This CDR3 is CASSPGTVGETQYF. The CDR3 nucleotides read TGTGCCAGCAGTCCGGGGACAGTGGGAGAGACCCAGTACTTC.

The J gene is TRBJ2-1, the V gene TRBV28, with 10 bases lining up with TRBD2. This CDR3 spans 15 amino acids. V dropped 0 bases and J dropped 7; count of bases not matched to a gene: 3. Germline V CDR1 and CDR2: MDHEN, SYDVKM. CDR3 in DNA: TGTGCCAGCAGTTTATGGACTAGCGGGCGTAATGAGCAGTTCTTC. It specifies CASSLWTSGRNEQFF.

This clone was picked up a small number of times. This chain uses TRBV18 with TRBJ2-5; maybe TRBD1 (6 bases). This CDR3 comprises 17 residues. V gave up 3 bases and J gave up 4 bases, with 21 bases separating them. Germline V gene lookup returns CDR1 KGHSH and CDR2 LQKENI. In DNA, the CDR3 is TGTGCCAGCTCACCTTCCACCCAGGGGATGTACGGAGAGACCCAGTACTTC. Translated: CASSPSTQGMYGETQYF.

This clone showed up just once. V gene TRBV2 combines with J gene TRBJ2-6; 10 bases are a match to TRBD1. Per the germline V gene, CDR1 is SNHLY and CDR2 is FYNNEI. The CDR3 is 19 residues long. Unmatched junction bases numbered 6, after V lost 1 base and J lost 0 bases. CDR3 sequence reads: CASSEERDRGSSGANVLTF. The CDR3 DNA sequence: TGTGCCAGCAGTGAAGAGAGGGACAGGGGATCCTCTGGGGCCAACGTCCTGACTTTC.

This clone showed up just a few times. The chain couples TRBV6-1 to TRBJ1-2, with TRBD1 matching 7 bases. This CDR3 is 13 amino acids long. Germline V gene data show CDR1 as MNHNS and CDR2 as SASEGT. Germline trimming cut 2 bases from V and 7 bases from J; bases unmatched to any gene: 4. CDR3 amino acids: CASSETGVGGYTF. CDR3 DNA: TGTGCCAGCAGTGAAACAGGGGTTGGTGGCTACACCTTC.

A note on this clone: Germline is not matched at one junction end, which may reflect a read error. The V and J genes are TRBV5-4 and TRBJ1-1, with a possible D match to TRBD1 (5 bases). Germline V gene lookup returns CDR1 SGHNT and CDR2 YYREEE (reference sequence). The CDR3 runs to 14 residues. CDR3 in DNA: TGTGCCAGCAGCTTAGGACAAATGAACGCTGAAGCTTTCTTT. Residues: CASSLGQMNAEAFF.

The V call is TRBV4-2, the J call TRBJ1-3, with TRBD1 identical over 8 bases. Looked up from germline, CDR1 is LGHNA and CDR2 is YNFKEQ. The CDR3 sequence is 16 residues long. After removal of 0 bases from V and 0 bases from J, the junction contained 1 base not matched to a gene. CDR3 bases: TGTGCCAGCAGCCAAGAGACAGGGGCCTCTGGAAACACCATATATTTT. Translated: CASSQETGASGNTIYF.

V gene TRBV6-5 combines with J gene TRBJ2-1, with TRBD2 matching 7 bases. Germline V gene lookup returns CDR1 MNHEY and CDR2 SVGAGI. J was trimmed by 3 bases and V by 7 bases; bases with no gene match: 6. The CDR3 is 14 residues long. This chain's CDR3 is CASNGGLNYNEQFF. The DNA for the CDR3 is TGTGCCAGCAATGGGGGACTAAACTACAATGAGCAGTTCTTC.

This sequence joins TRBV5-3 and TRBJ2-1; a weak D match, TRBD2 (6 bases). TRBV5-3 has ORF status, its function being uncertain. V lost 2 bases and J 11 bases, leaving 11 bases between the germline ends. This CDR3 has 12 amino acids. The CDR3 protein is CARSFLASQQFF. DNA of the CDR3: TGTGCCAGAAGCTTTCTAGCGTCACAGCAGTTCTTC.

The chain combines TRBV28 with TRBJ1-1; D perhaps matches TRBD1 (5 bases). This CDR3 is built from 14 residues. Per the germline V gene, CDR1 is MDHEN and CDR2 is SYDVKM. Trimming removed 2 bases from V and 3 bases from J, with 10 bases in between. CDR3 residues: CASSLDSPHTEAFF. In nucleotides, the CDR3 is TGTGCCAGCAGTTTAGACAGCCCCCACACTGAAGCTTTCTTT.

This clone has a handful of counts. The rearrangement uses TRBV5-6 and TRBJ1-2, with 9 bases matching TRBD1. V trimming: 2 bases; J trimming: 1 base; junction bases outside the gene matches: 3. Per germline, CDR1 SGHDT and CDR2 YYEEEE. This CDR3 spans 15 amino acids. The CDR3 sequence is CASSFRDRVNYGYTF. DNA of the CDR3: TGTGCCAGCAGCTTCCGGGACAGGGTTAACTATGGCTACACCTTC.

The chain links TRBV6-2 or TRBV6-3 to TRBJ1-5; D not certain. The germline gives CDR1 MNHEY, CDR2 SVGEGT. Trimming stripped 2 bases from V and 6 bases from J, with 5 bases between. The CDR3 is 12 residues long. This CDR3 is CASSYPGQPQHF. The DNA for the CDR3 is TGTGCCAGCAGTTACCCCGGTCAGCCCCAGCATTTT.

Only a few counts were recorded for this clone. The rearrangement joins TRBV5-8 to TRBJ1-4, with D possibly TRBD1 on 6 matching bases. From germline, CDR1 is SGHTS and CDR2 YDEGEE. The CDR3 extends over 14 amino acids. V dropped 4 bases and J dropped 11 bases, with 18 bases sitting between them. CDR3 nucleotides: TGTGCCAGCAGCAACCCGGGACAATCTGACAAACTGTTTTTT. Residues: CASSNPGQSDKLFF.

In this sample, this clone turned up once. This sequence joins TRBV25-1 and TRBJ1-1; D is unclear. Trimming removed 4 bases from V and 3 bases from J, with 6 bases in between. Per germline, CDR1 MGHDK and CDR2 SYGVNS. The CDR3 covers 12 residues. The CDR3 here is CASSAGYTEAFF. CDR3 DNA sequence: TGTGCCAGCAGTGCAGGCTACACTGAAGCTTTCTTT.

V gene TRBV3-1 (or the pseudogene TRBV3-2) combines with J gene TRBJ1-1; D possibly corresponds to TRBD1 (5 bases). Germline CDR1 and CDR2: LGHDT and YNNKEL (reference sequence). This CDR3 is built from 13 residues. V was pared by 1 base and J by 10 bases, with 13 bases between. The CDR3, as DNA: TGTGCCAGCAGCCAAGCGAGGGGACTTAGAGCTTTCTTT. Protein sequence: CASSQARGLRAFF.

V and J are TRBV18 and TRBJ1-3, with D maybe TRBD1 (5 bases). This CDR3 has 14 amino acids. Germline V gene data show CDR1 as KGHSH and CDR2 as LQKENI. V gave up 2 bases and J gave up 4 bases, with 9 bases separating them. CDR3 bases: TGTGCCAGCTCACCAGACAGCCGAGGAAACACCATATATTTT. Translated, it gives CASSPDSRGNTIYF.

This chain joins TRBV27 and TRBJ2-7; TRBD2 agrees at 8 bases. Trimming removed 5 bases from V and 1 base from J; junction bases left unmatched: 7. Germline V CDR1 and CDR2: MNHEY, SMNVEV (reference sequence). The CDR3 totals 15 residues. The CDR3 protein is CASSARGLDSYEQYF. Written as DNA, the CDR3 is TGTGCCAGCAGTGCCCGGGGACTAGATTCCTACGAGCAGTACTTC.

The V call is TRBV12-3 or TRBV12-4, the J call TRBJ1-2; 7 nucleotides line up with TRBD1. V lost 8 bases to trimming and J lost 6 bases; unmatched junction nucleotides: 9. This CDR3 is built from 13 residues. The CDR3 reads CASADREQHGYTF. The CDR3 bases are TGTGCCAGCGCCGACAGGGAGCAACATGGCTACACCTTC.

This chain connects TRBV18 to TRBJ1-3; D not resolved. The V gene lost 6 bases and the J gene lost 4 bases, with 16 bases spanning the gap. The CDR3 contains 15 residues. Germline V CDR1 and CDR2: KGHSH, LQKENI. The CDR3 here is CASSTGRGDGNTIYF. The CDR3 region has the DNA TGTGCCAGCTCCACTGGCCGGGGTGACGGAAACACCATATATTTT.

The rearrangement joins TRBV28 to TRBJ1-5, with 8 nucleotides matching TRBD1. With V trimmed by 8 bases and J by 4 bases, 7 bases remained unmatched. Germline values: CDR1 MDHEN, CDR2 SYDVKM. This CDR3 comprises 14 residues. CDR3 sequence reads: CASPGQEANQPQHF. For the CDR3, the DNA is TGTGCCAGCCCGGGACAGGAGGCGAATCAGCCCCAGCATTTT.

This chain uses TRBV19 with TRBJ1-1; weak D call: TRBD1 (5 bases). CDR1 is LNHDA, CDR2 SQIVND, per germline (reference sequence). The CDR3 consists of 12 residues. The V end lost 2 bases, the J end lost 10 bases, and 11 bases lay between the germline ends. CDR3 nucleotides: TGTGCCAGTAGTATACTAGGCGGGGGAGCTTTCTTT. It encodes CASSILGGGAFF.

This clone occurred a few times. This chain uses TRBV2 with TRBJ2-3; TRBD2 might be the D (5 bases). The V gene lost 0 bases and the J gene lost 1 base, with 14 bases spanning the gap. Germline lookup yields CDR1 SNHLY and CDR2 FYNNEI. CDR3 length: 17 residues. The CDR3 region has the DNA TGTGCCAGCAGTGAAGCCAGCGCCCCCGGGGGCACAGATACGCAGTATTTT. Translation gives CASSEASAPGGTDTQYF. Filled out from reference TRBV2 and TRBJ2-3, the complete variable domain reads EPEVTQTPSHQVTQMGQEVILRCVPISNHLYFYWYRQILGQKVEFLVSFYNNEISEKSEIFDDQFSVERPDGSNFTLKIRSTKLEDSAMYFCASSEASAPGGTDTQYFGPGTRLTVL.

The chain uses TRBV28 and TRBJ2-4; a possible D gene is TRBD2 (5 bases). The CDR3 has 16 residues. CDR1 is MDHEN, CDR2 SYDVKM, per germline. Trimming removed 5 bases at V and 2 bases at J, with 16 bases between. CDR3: CASSPDSDYPKNIQYF. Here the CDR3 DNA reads TGTGCCAGCAGTCCCGATAGTGACTACCCCAAAAACATTCAGTACTTC. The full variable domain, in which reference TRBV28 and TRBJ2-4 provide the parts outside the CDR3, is DVKVTQSSRYLVKRTGEKVFLECVQDMDHENMFWYRQDPGLGLRLIYFSYDVKMKEKGDIPEGYSVSREKKERFSLILESASTNQTSMYLCASSPDSDYPKNIQYFGAGTRLSVL.

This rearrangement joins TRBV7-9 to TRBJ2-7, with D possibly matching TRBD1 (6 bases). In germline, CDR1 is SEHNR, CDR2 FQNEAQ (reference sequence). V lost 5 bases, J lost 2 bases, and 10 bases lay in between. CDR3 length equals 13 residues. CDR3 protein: CASSRTETYEQYF. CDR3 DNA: TGTGCCAGCAGCCGGACAGAAACCTACGAGCAGTACTTC.

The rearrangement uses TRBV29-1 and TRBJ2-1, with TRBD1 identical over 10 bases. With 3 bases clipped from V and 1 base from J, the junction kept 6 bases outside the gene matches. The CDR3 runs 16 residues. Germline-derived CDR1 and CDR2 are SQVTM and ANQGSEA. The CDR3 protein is CSVEAGTGDSYNEQFF. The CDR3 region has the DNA TGCAGCGTTGAGGCCGGGACAGGGGATTCCTACAATGAGCAGTTCTTC.

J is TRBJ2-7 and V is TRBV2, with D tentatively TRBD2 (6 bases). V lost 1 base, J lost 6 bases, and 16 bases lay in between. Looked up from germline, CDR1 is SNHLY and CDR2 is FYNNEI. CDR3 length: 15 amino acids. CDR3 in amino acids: CASSEEGTRLGEQYF. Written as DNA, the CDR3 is TGTGCCAGCAGTGAAGAAGGGACTCGATTGGGCGAGCAGTACTTC.